This T cell receptor beta chain originates from a study of shared clonotypes between healthy human individuals. Overall study context: Those who served as donors were a couple of women and a few men between the ages of 18 and 49.

The study enrolled healthy HIV-negative adults without recent acute infections or vaccinations as donors. This CDR3 is built from 16 residues. The germline gives CDR1 LGHNA, CDR2 YSLEER. V was cut by 0 bases and J by 3 bases, with 15 bases left in between. An assay was performed, and its level was deep. Here immunoSEQ multiplex PCR was the method, and the copy in TCRdb shows in-frame clones only, minus some. This repertoire shows some 95,000 clones, about 68% found once; its top ten account for about 45%. The specimen was memory CD8+ T cells sorted from blood. Noted subset: CD45RO+ cells pooled with CCR7-negative TemRA cells. The sequence was obtained from a man between 25 and 39 years old in good health. This sequence joins TRBV4-3 and TRBJ2-7, with a weak D call TRBD1 (6 bases). The CDR3, as DNA: TGCGCCAGCAGCCAAGATGGGACGGGACATATCTACGAGCAGTACTTC. Its translation: CASSQDGTGHIYEQYF.